This TCR beta chain was found in a study of T cell repertoires in cytomegalovirus infection. For the study at large: The public TCR beta signatures pointed to both CMV infection and matching HLA type.

The V gene lost 11 bases and the J gene lost 2 bases, with 9 bases spanning the gap. Germline-derived CDR1 and CDR2 are SNHLY and FYNNEI. The CDR3 covers 11 residues. MiXCR, applied by TCRdb to the reads, yields one record per CDR3 protein. The sample has around 530,000 distinct CDR3 sequences; about 30% are singletons. Findings and limits, study-wide: HLA-C-restricted CMV-specific TCR beta clonotypes prevailed in the ex vivo response. Frequencies of public TCR beta families were cumulated, and this identified carriers of CMV plus the relevant HLA.

There are a few counts of this clonotype. The antigen is not known. The genes are TRBV2 and TRBJ2-5; weak D call: TRBD1 (6 bases). The specimen sequenced was PBMCs. The receptor was derived from a human donor in good health (CMV status not recorded). Some clones in this sample may be carry-over from other donors' samples. The CDR3 region is CAGTSQETQYF. The CDR3 DNA sequence: TGTGCCGGGACATCTCAAGAGACCCAGTACTTC.